This TCR beta chain was recorded in a study of blood T cell repertoires in COVID-19. CDR1 and CDR2 from the germline V gene are LNHDA and SQIVND (reference sequence). Trimming shortened V by 6 bases and J by 0 bases, and 15 bases separated the two germline ends. This CDR3 has 16 residues. This clone has only a few counts. The assay was immunoSEQ multiplex PCR, and TCRdb's table has in-frame clones only and misses some. The sample holds 210,000 or so clones; approximately 80% are singletons and the top ten take approximately 4.3%. The clonotype comes from a man younger than 45 with acute COVID-19. Source material: PBMCs or T cells enriched from blood (not recorded which). The rearrangement links TRBV19 to TRBJ1-3; maybe TRBD1 (6 bases). CDR3 sequence (DNA): TGTGCCAGTAGGGATCCCTGGGGGCGCTCTGGAAACACCATATATTTT. It encodes CASRDPWGRSGNTIYF.